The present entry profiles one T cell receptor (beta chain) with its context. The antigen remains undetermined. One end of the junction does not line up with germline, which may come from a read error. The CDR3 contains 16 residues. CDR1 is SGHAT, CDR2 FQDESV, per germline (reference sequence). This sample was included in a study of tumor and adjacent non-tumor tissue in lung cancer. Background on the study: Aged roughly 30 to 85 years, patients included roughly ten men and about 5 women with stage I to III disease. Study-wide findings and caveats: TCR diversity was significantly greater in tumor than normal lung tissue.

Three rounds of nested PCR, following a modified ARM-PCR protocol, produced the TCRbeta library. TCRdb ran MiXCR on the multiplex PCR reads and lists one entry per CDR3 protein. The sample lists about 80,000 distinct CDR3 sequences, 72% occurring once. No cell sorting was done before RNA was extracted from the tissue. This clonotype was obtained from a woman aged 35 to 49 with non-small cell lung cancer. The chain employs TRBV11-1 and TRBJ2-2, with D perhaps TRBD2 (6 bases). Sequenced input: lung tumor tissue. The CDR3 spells CSSSPDGTSMAGELFF. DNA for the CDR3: TGTTCCAGCAGCCCAGATGGTACTAGCATGGCCGGGGAGCTGTTTTTT.